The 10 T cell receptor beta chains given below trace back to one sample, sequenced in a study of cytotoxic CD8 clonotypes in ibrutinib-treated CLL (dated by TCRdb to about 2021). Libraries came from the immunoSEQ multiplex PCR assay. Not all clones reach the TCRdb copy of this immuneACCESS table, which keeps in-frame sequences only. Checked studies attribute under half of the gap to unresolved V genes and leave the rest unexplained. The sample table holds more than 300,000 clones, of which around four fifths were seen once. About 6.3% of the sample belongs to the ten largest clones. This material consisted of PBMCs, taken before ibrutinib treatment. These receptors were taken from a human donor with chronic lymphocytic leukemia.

CDR3 DNA sequence: TGTGCCAGCAGCCAAGACGTGAGGAACACTGAAGCTTTCTTT. The encoded protein is CASSQDVRNTEAFF. The chain couples TRBV4-2 to TRBJ1-1, with D unresolved. The CDR3 length is 14 residues. Trimming cost V 0 bases and J 1 base, with 6 bases left between them. Germline loops: CDR1 LGHNA, CDR2 YNFKEQ.

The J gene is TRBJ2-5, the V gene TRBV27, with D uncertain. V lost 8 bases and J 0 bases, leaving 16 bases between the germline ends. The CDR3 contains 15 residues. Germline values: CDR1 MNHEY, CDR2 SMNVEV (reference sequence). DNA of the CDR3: TGTGCCAGCGCCCCGTTACGAATGTACCAAGAGACCCAGTACTTC. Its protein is CASAPLRMYQETQYF.

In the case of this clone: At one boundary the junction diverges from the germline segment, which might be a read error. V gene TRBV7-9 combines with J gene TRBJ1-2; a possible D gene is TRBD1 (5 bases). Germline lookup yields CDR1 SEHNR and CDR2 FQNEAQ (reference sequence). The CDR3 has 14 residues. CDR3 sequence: CASSPRRGNYGYTF. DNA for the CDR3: TGTGCCAGCAGCCCACGGCGGGGGAACTACGGCTACACCTTC.

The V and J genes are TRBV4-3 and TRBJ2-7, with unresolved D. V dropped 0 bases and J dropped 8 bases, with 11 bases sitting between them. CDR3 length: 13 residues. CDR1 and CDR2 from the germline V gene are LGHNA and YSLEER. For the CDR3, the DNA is TGCGCCAGCAGCCAAGAGGACCCCGGCCAGCAGTACTTC. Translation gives CASSQEDPGQQYF.

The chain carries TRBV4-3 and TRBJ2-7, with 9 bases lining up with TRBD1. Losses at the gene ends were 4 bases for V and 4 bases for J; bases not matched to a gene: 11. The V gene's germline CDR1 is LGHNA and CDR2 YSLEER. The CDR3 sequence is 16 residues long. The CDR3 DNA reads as TGCGCCAGCAGCCGACAATGGACAGGGGACGTGTACGAGCAGTACTTC. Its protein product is CASSRQWTGDVYEQYF.

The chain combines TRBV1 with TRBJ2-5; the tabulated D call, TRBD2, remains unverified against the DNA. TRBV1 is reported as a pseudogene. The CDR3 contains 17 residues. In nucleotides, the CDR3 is TGCACCAGCAGCCAAGATTTGGGGACTAGCGGGTTCGAGACCCAGTACTTC. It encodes CTSSQDLGTSGFETQYF.

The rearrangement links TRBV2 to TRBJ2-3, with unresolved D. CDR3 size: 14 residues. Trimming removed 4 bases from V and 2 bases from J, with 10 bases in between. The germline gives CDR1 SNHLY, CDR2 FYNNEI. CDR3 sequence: CASSVSFPTDTQYF. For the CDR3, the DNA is TGTGCCAGCAGTGTTTCGTTTCCCACAGATACGCAGTATTTT.

The CDR3, as DNA: TGTGCCAGCAGCCCCGGGACTAGCAGTTTAAGCTCCTACAATGAGCAGTTCTTC. This gives the protein CASSPGTSSLSSYNEQFF. The V call is TRBV9, the J call TRBJ2-1, with 9 bases that match TRBD2. This CDR3 comprises 18 residues. The junction had 11 bases not matched to a gene; V was cut back by 4 bases and J by 0 bases. Germline values: CDR1 SGDLS, CDR2 YYNGEE.

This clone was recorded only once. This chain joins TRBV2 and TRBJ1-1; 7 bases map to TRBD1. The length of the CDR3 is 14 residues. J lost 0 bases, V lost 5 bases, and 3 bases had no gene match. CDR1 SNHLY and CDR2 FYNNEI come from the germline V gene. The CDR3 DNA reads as TGTGCCAGCAGTAGGGACAGTATGAACACTGAAGCTTTCTTT. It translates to CASSRDSMNTEAFF.

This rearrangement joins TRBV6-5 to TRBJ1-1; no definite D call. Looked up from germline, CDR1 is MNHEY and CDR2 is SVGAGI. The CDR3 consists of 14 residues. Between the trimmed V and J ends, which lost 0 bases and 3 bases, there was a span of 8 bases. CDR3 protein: CASSYSNQDTEAFF. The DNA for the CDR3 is TGTGCCAGCAGTTACTCTAATCAGGACACTGAAGCTTTCTTT.